What follows is one T cell receptor beta chain and its context. The record originates from a study of blood T cell repertoires in COVID-19. Study in general: Acute-phase and convalescent COVID-19 samples originated in the United States, Italy and Spain.

Methods used by the authors: Reference gene primers were amplified, and this amplification served to estimate nucleated cell counts. The protocol was immunoSEQ multiplex PCR, while the TCRdb copy is restricted to in-frame clones and leaves out a portion. D and trimming come from the DNA, and the V and J calls and clone size come from that table. The table records a few hundred thousand clones, about 68% of them present only once. Trimming cost V 2 bases and J 3 bases, with 11 bases left between them. Germline V gives CDR1 MNHNY, CDR2 SVGAGI (reference sequence). The CDR3 is made up of 14 amino acids.

The clonotype comes from a woman over 75 with acute or convalescent COVID-19. V gene TRBV6-6 combines with J gene TRBJ2-7, with D possibly being TRBD1 (6 bases). Specimen: peripheral blood. CDR3 nucleotides: TGTGCCAGCAGTTACAAGGGACAAGACTACGAGCAGTACTTC. It is translated as CASSYKGQDYEQYF.